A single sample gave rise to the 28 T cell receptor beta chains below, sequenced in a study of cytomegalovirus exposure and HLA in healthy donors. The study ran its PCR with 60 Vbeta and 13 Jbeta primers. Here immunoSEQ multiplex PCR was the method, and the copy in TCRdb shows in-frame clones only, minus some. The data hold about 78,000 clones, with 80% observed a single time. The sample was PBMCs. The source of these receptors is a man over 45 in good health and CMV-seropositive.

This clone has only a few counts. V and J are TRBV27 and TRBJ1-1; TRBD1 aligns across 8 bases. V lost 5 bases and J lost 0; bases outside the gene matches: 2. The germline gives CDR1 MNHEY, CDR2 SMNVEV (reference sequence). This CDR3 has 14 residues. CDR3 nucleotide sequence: TGTGCCAGCAGTCCGACAGGGGTGAACACTGAAGCTTTCTTT. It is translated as CASSPTGVNTEAFF.

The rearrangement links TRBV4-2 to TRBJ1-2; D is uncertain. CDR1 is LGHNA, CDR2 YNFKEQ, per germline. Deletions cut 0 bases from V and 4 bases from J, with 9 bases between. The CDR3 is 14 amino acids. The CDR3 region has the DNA TGTGCCAGCAGCCAAGAAATTAATAGCTATGGCTACACCTTC. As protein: CASSQEINSYGYTF.

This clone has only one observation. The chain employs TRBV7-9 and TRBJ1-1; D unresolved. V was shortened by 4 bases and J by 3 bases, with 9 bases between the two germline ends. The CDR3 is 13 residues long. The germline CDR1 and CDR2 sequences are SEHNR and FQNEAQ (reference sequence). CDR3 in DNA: TGTGCCAGCAGCTCGTACCAGGACACTGAAGCTTTCTTT. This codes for CASSSYQDTEAFF.

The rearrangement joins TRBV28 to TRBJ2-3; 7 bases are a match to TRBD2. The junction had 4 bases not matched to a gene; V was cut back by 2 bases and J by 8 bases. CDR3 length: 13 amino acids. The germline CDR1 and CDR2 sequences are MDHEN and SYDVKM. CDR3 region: CASSLAGVTTQYF. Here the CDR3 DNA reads TGTGCCAGCAGTTTAGCGGGAGTGACTACGCAGTATTTT.

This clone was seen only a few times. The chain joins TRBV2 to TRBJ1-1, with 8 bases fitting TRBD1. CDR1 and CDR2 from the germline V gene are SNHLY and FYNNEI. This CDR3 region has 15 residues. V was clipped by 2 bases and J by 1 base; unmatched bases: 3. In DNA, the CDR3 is TGTGCCAGCAGTGAAAACAGGGGGACGAACACTGAAGCTTTCTTT. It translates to CASSENRGTNTEAFF.

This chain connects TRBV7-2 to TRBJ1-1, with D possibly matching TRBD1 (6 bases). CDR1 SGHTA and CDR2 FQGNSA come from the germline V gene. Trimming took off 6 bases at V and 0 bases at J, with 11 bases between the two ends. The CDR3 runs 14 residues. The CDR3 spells CASRGQLMNTEAFF. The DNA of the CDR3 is TGTGCCAGCAGAGGACAGTTAATGAACACTGAAGCTTTCTTT.

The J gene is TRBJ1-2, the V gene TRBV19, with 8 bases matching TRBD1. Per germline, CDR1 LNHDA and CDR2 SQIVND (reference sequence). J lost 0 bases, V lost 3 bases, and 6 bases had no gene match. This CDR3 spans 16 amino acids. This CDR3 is CASSMSGQDPNYGYTF. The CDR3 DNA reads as TGTGCCAGTAGTATGTCGGGACAGGACCCTAACTATGGCTACACCTTC.

The CDR3 nucleotides are TGCGCCAGCAGCATCCGACAGGGGGACAATCAGCCCCAGCATTTT. Protein: CASSIRQGDNQPQHF. The gene calls are TRBV4-1 and TRBJ1-5, with 9 positions matching TRBD1. The germline V gene has CDR1 MGHRA and CDR2 YSYEKL. With 5 bases clipped from V and 3 bases from J, the junction kept 5 bases outside the gene matches. The CDR3 runs 15 residues.

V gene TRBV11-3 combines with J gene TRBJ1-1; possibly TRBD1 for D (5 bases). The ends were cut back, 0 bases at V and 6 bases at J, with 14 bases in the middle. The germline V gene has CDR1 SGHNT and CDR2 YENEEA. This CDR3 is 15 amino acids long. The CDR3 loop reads CASSLDGRAGAEAFF. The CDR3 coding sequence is TGTGCCAGCAGCTTAGATGGTAGGGCGGGGGCTGAAGCTTTCTTT.

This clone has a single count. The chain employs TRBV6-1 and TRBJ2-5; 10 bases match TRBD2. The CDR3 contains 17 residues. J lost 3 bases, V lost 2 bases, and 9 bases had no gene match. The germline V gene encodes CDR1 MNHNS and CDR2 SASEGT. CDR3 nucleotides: TGTGCCAGCAGTGAAACCCCTTGGACTAGCGGAGAAGAGACCCAGTACTTC. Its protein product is CASSETPWTSGEETQYF.

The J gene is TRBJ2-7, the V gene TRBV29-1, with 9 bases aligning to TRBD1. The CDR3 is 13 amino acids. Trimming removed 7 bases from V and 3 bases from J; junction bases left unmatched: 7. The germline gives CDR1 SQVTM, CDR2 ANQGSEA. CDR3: CSAAGTGLYEQYF. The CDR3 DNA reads TGCAGCGCCGCCGGGACAGGGCTCTACGAGCAGTACTTC.

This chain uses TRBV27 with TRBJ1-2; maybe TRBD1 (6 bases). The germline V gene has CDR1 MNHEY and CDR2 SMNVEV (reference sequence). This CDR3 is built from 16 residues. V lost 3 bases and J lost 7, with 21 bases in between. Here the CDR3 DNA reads TGTGCCAGCAGTTTTAATGCAGGGGATTTTAAAAGTGGCTACACCTTC. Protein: CASSFNAGDFKSGYTF.

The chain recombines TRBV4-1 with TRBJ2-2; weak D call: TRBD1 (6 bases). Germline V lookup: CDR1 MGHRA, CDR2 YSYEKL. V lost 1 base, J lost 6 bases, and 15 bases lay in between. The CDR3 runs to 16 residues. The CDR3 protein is CASSQVPGTKAGELFF. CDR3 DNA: TGCGCCAGCAGCCAAGTACCCGGGACAAAAGCCGGGGAGCTGTTTTTT.

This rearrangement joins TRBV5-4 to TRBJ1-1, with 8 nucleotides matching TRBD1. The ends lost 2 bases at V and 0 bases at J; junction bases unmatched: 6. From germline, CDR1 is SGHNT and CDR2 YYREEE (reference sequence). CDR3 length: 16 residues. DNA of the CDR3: TGTGCCAGCAGCTTACAGGGGGGAGGGGTGAACACTGAAGCTTTCTTT. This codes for CASSLQGGGVNTEAFF.

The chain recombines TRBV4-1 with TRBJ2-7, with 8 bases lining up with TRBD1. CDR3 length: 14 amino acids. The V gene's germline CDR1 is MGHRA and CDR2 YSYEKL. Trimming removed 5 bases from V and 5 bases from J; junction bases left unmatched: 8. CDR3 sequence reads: CASSFRGLPDEQYF. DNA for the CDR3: TGCGCCAGCAGCTTCAGGGGGCTCCCTGACGAGCAGTACTTC.

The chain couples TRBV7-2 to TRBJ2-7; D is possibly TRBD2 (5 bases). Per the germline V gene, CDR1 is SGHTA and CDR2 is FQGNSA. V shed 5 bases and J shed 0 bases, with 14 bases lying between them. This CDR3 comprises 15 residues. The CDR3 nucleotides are TGTGCCAGCAGCCTTGTCGCGGGCGGCTCCTACGAGCAGTACTTC. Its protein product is CASSLVAGGSYEQYF.

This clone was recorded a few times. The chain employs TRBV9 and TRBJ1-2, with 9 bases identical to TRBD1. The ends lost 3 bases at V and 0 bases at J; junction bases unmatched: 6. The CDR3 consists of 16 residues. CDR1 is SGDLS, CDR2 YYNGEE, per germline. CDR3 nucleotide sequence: TGTGCCAGCAGCGACTATGGGACAGGGTCTAACTATGGCTACACCTTC. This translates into CASSDYGTGSNYGYTF.

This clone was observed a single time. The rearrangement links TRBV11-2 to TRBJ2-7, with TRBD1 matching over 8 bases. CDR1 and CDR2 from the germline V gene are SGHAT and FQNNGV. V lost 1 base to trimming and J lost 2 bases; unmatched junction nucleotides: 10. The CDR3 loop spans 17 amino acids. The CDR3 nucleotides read TGTGCCAGCAGCTTAGCTCCCGGACAGGGTCCCACCTACGAGCAGTACTTC. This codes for CASSLAPGQGPTYEQYF. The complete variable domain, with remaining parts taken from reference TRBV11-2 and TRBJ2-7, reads EAGVAQSPRYKIIEKRQSVAFWCNPISGHATLYWYQQILGQGPKLLIQFQNNGVVDDSQLPKDRFSAERLKGVDSTLKIQPAKLEDSAVYLCASSLAPGQGPTYEQYFGPGTRLTVT.

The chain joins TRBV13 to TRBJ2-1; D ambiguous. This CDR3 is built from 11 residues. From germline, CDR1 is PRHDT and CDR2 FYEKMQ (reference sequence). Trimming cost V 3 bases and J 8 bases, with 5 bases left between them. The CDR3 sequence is CASSLRHEQFF. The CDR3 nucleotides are TGTGCCAGCAGCTTGAGGCATGAGCAGTTCTTC.

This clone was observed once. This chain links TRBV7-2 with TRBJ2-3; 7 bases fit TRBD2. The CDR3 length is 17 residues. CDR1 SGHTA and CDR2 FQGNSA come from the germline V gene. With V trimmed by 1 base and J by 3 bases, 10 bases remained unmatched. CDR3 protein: CASSLVWGGGGTDTQYF. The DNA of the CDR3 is TGTGCCAGCAGCTTAGTTTGGGGCGGGGGTGGGACAGATACGCAGTATTTT.

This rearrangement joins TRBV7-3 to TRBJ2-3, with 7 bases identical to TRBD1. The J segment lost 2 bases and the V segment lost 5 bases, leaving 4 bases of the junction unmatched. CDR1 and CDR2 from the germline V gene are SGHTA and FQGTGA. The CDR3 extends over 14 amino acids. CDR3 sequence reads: CASSIQGTTDTQYF. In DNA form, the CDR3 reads TGTGCCAGCAGCATACAGGGGACCACAGATACGCAGTATTTT.

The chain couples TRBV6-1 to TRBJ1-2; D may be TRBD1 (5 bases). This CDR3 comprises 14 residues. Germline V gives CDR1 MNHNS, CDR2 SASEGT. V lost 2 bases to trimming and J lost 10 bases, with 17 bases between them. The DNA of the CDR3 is TGTGCCAGCAGTGAAACTCCCGGGACTACGGTCTACACCTTC. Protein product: CASSETPGTTVYTF.

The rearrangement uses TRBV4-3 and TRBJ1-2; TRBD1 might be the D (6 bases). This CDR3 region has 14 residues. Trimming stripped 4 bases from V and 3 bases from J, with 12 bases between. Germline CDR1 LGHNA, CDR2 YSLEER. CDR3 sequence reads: CASSLEGGDYGYTF. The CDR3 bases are TGCGCCAGCAGCCTTGAAGGGGGAGACTATGGCTACACCTTC.

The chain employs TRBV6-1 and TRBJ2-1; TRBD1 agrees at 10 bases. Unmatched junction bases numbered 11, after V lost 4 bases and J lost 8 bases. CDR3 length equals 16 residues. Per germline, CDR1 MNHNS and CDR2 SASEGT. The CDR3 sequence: CASSGQGDRGLYEQFF. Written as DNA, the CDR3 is TGTGCCAGCAGTGGCCAGGGGGACAGGGGACTCTATGAGCAGTTCTTC.

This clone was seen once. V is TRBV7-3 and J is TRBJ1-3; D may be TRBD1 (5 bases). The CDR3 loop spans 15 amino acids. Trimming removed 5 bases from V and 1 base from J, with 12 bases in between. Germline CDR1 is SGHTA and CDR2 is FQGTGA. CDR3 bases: TGTGCCAGCAGCGCAATGGGGGGATCTGGAAACACCATATATTTT. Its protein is CASSAMGGSGNTIYF. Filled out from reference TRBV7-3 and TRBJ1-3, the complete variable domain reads GAGVSQTPSNKVTEKGKYVELRCDPISGHTALYWYRQSLGQGPEFLIYFQGTGAADDSGLPNDRFFAVRPEGSVSTLKIQRTERGDSAVYLCASSAMGGSGNTIYFGEGSWLTVV.

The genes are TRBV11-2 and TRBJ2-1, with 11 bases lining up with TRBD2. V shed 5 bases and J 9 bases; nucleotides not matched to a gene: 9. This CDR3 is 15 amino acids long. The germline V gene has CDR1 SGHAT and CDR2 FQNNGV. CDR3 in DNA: TGTGCCAGCAGCCCTCTGGGACTAGCGGAGGCTGAGCAGTTCTTC. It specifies CASSPLGLAEAEQFF.

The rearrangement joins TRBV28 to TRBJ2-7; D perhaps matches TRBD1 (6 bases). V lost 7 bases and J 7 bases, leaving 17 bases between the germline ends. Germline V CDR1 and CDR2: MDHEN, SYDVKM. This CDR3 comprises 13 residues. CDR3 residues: CASINRARREQYF. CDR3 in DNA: TGTGCCAGCATAAACAGGGCACGAAGAGAGCAGTACTTC.

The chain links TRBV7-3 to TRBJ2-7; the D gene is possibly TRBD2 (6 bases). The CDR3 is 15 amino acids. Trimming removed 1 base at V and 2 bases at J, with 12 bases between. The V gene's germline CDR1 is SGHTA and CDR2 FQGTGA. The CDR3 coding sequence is TGTGCCAGCAGCTTAAAAGCGGACTACGCCTACGAGCAGTACTTC. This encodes CASSLKADYAYEQYF.